This entry lists 6 T cell receptor beta chains sequenced from one sample in a study of Tregs in tolerant kidney transplant recipients. Recipients received nonmyeloablative bone marrow transplants from related graft donors, with transient mixed chimerism. Measured with immunoSEQ multiplex PCR; TCRdb has only the in-frame clones, and not every one. Altogether 100,000 or so clones are present, 80% to 95% being singletons, with the ten largest covering 1.6%. Material: CD4+ T cells from blood (PBMCs), obtained 12 months after the transplant. The source is a human patient who received a combined kidney and bone marrow transplant. These T cells may partly come from the graft donor.

The V call is TRBV5-4, the J call TRBJ1-2; 9 nucleotides match TRBD1. The germline gives CDR1 SGHNT, CDR2 YYREEE (reference sequence). This CDR3 has 15 amino acids. V gave up 3 bases and J gave up 2 bases; unmatched junction bases: 5. This CDR3 is CASSWWDRANYGYTF. In nucleotides, the CDR3 is TGTGCCAGCAGCTGGTGGGACAGGGCCAACTATGGCTACACCTTC.

V is TRBV5-1 and J is TRBJ2-6; 7 positions agree with TRBD2. CDR1 and CDR2 from the germline V gene are SGHRS and YFSETQ. V lost 4 bases, J lost 2 bases, and 6 bases stayed unmatched. This CDR3 has 16 amino acids. The CDR3 DNA reads TGCGCCAGCAGCATTGGTGGGGGGGCTGGGGCCAACGTCCTGACTTTC. This codes for CASSIGGGAGANVLTF.

The gene calls are TRBV7-3 and TRBJ2-3, with TRBD1 as a possible D gene (7 bases). The germline V gene encodes CDR1 SGHTA and CDR2 FQGTGA. The CDR3 covers 18 residues. V lost 0 bases to trimming and J lost 0 bases, with 16 bases between them. The DNA of the CDR3 is TGTGCCAGCAGCTTAACTTGGCAGGGGGGAACTAGCACAGATACGCAGTATTTT. Translated, it gives CASSLTWQGGTSTDTQYF.

The rearrangement links TRBV30 to TRBJ2-5; D may be TRBD1 (5 bases). The ends were cut back, 8 bases at V and 2 bases at J, with 15 bases in the middle. This CDR3 spans 13 amino acids. From germline, CDR1 is GTSNPN and CDR2 SVGIG (reference sequence). CDR3 sequence: CARSNRTQETQYF. The CDR3 nucleotides read TGTGCCCGAAGCAACAGGACACAAGAGACCCAGTACTTC. Full variable domain (missing parts from reference TRBV30 and TRBJ2-5): SQTIHQWPATLVQPVGSPLSLECTVEGTSNPNLYWYRQAAGRGLQLLFYSVGIGQISSEVPQNLSASRPQDRQFILSSKKLLLSDSGFYLCARSNRTQETQYFGPGTRLLVL.

The genes are TRBV4-1 and TRBJ1-1; D is uncertain. The CDR3 contains 14 residues. V lost 1 base and J 10 bases, leaving 16 bases between the germline ends. CDR1 and CDR2 (germline): MGHRA, YSYEKL. CDR3 sequence reads: CASSQGMMGFGAFF. CDR3 coding DNA: TGCGCCAGCAGCCAAGGAATGATGGGCTTCGGAGCTTTCTTT.

J is TRBJ2-7 and V is TRBV4-2; no reliable D call. Germline-derived CDR1 and CDR2 are LGHNA and YNFKEQ. The CDR3 extends over 15 amino acids. With 4 bases removed from V and 0 bases from J, the gap between germline ends came to 13 bases. The CDR3 coding sequence is TGTGCCAGCAGCCCTCTGGGCAGTAGCTCCTACGAGCAGTACTTC. Translating it yields CASSPLGSSSYEQYF.